Described below is a single T cell receptor (beta chain) sequence and its context. Its antigen is still unknown. V was pared by 0 bases and J by 2 bases, with 10 bases of the junction left unmatched. This CDR3 has 18 residues. Germline values: CDR1 SGDLS, CDR2 YYNGEE. This entry comes from a study of identical twins. Study outcomes and limitations: Models underestimated how often monozygotic twins shared out-of-frame TCR alpha.

TCRdb fed the 5' RACE reads into MiXCR, producing one record per CDR3 protein. This table holds some 230,000 distinct CDR3 sequences, around 6.5% found once. In addition, the sample was reused for a study of T cells expressing NK-cell markers. That work contributes: Sorted CD3+CD56-NKG2C+, CD3+CD56+NKG2C+ and CD3+CD56+NKG2C- T cells supplied the TCR beta repertoires.

Input material: CD8+ T cells sorted from blood. This sequence joins TRBV9 and TRBJ2-3, with TRBD2 identical over 9 bases. The source of this sequence is a woman younger than 30 in good health. CDR3 coding DNA: TGTGCCAGCAGCGTAGACTTTAGCGGGGGCACTTACACAGATACGCAGTATTTT. Amino acid sequence: CASSVDFSGGTYTDTQYF. Drawing the rest from reference TRBV9 and TRBJ2-3, the complete variable domain is DSGVTQTPKHLITATGQRVTLRCSPRSGDLSVYWYQQSLDQGLQFLIQYYNGEERAKGNILERFSAQQFPDLHSELNLSSLELGDSALYFCASSVDFSGGTYTDTQYFGPGTRLTVL.